The 31 T cell receptor beta chains presented below share a single source sample, sequenced in a study of Ad26.COV2.S vaccination and SARS-CoV-2 variants. The sample's treatment: about 20 received Ad26.COV2.S at low or high dose, single or two shots; several received placebo; per-sample allocation not given. Following the first vaccine or placebo injection, samples were taken on day 63. TCRdb's copy holds only in-frame clones and misses some; the assay was immunoSEQ multiplex PCR. The data contain 400,000 to 450,000 clones, 75% to 95% of them seen just once; the ten biggest clones take up roughly an eighth. The source was peripheral blood, collected in a trial of Ad26.COV2.S vaccine versus placebo. These receptors were obtained from a person aged 18-65 years who received the Ad26.COV2.S COVID-19 vaccine or a placebo.

This sequence joins TRBV15 and TRBJ2-1, with D unresolved. Germline lookup yields CDR1 LNHNV and CDR2 YYDKDF (reference sequence). This CDR3 is built from 18 residues. V gave up 7 bases and J gave up 0 bases, with 22 bases separating them. The CDR3 sequence is CATTPNTLGSRSYNEQFF. CDR3 bases: TGTGCCACCACCCCAAATACCCTGGGGTCCCGCTCCTACAATGAGCAGTTCTTC. Full variable domain (rest looked up from reference TRBV15 and TRBJ2-1): DAMVIQNPRYQVTQFGKPVTLSCSQTLNHNVMYWYQQKSSQAPKLLFHYYDKDFNNEADTPDNFQSRRPNTSFCFLDIRSPGLGDTAMYLCATTPNTLGSRSYNEQFFGPGTRLTVL.

The V gene is TRBV3-1 (or the pseudogene TRBV3-2), the J gene TRBJ1-6; TRBD1 is a possible D gene (5 bases). Trimming took 1 base from V and 13 from J, leaving 17 bases between them. Germline V gives CDR1 LGHDT, CDR2 YNNKEL (reference sequence). This CDR3 has 15 amino acids. The CDR3 nucleotides read TGTGCCAGCAGCCAAGCTGGAGGGCAGGGCGCGCCCCTCCACTTT. Amino acids: CASSQAGGQGAPLHF.

V is TRBV4-3 and J is TRBJ2-7; perhaps TRBD1 as D (5 bases). Between the trimmed V and J ends, which lost 0 bases and 2 bases, there was a span of 11 bases. The CDR3 sequence is 15 residues long. Looked up from germline, CDR1 is LGHNA and CDR2 is YSLEER. The CDR3, as DNA: TGCGCCAGCAGCCAAGAACTACAGGAACCCTACGAGCAGTACTTC. As protein: CASSQELQEPYEQYF.

This clone was found once. The chain carries TRBV6-2 or TRBV6-3 and TRBJ2-3; D call uncertain. The CDR3 extends over 15 amino acids. Germline CDR1 reads MNHEY; CDR2 reads SVGEGT. Trimming left V 0 bases short and J 9 bases short, with 16 bases between. The CDR3 region is CASSYSNVLKGTQYF. As DNA, the CDR3 is TGTGCCAGCAGTTACTCGAATGTTCTAAAAGGGACGCAGTATTTT.

This chain links TRBV9 with TRBJ1-6, with D possibly being TRBD1 (5 bases). The CDR3 consists of 15 residues. Germline-derived CDR1 and CDR2 are SGDLS and YYNGEE. With 4 bases removed from V and 9 bases from J, the gap between germline ends came to 17 bases. The CDR3 here is CASSLGGGIGSPLHF. CDR3 sequence (DNA): TGTGCCAGCAGCCTGGGTGGGGGGATAGGTTCACCCCTCCACTTT.

This clone showed up just once. The CDR3, as DNA: TGTGCCAGCCGGGCAGAACCCCAAGAGACCCAGTACTTC. Translated, it gives CASRAEPQETQYF. The gene calls are TRBV2 and TRBJ2-5; D uncertain. V dropped 8 bases and J dropped 1 base, with 11 bases sitting between them. Germline V gene sequence: CDR1 SNHLY, CDR2 FYNNEI. The CDR3 contains 13 residues.

The CDR3 here is CASSPPNRGLQYGYTF. CDR3 DNA: TGTGCCAGCAGCCCACCCAACAGGGGTCTCCAATATGGCTACACCTTC. V and J are TRBV13 and TRBJ1-2; TRBD1 matches at 7 bases. The CDR3 loop spans 16 amino acids. CDR1 is PRHDT and CDR2 is FYEKMQ in the germline V gene (reference sequence). Losses at the gene ends were 5 bases for V and 5 bases for J; bases not matched to a gene: 14.

The gene calls are TRBV4-1 and TRBJ2-3; D not certain. V lost 1 base to trimming and J lost 6 bases, with 17 bases between them. Germline CDR1 reads MGHRA; CDR2 reads YSYEKL. The CDR3 spans 16 residues. This chain's CDR3 is CASSQGLRGSEDTQYF. CDR3 DNA sequence: TGCGCCAGCAGCCAAGGGCTAAGAGGCTCAGAGGATACGCAGTATTTT.

This chain joins TRBV4-1 and TRBJ2-1, with D uncertain. CDR3 length: 16 residues. Germline lookup yields CDR1 MGHRA and CDR2 YSYEKL. V dropped 4 bases and J dropped 0 bases, with 13 bases sitting between them. The CDR3 spells CASSPGSQNSYNEQFF. The CDR3 DNA reads TGCGCCAGCAGCCCCGGCAGCCAGAACTCCTACAATGAGCAGTTCTTC.

The chain combines TRBV27 with TRBJ2-7; unclear D gene. V lost 3 bases, J lost 3 bases, and 6 bases lay in between. CDR1 and CDR2 from the germline V gene are MNHEY and SMNVEV (reference sequence). The CDR3 has 12 amino acids. The chain's CDR3 is CASSFYYYEQYF. The CDR3 DNA is TGTGCCAGCAGTTTCTACTACTACGAGCAGTACTTC.

CDR3 nucleotide sequence: TGTGCCTGGAGTGTTTTGCAGGGAGAGCAGTTCTTC. It translates to CAWSVLQGEQFF. V gene TRBV30 combines with J gene TRBJ2-1; a weak D match, TRBD1 (5 bases). Trimming took off 0 bases at V and 10 bases at J, with 10 bases between the two ends. Germline CDR1 is GTSNPN and CDR2 is SVGIG (reference sequence). The CDR3 consists of 12 residues.

This chain joins TRBV2 and TRBJ1-1; no clear D gene. Germline V gives CDR1 SNHLY, CDR2 FYNNEI. Trimming cost V 7 bases and J 5 bases, with 17 bases left between them. The CDR3 extends over 14 amino acids. The CDR3 loop reads CASKRSWVGTEAFF. CDR3 DNA sequence: TGTGCCAGCAAGAGGAGTTGGGTTGGGACTGAAGCTTTCTTT.

This sequence joins TRBV4-2 and TRBJ2-3, with D unclear. V lost 4 bases and J 0 bases, leaving 14 bases between the germline ends. The CDR3 consists of 16 residues. Germline lookup yields CDR1 LGHNA and CDR2 YNFKEQ. The CDR3 region is CASSPRTAPSTDTQYF. DNA for the CDR3: TGTGCCAGCAGCCCCCGGACGGCTCCTAGCACAGATACGCAGTATTTT.

This chain links TRBV6-6 with TRBJ1-6; TRBD1 is a possible D gene (5 bases). CDR1 and CDR2 from the germline V gene are MNHNY and SVGAGI (reference sequence). The CDR3 sequence is 15 residues long. V gave up 0 bases and J gave up 7 bases, with 10 bases separating them. DNA for the CDR3: TGTGCCAGCAGTTACTCTGGGGGGGTCAATTCACCCCTCCACTTT. This encodes CASSYSGGVNSPLHF.

The chain has TRBV7-2 and TRBJ2-7; TRBD2 agrees at 8 bases. V lost 2 bases, J lost 5 bases, and 5 bases stayed unmatched. This CDR3 spans 14 amino acids. In germline, CDR1 is SGHTA, CDR2 FQGNSA. The CDR3 region is CASSLRREADEQYF. As DNA, the CDR3 is TGTGCCAGCAGCTTAAGGCGGGAGGCCGACGAGCAGTACTTC.

The V and J genes are TRBV7-9 and TRBJ2-2; D remains unclear. Trimming removed 3 bases at V and 8 bases at J, with 16 bases between. CDR3 length equals 15 residues. Germline lookup yields CDR1 SEHNR and CDR2 FQNEAQ (reference sequence). As DNA, the CDR3 is TGTGCCAGCAGCTTCAGTGAGCCCCTGGTAGGGGAGCTGTTTTTT. It translates to CASSFSEPLVGELFF.

The chain recombines TRBV30 with TRBJ1-1, with TRBD1 as a possible D gene (6 bases). V was pared by 3 bases and J by 0 bases, with 17 bases between. The CDR3 has 16 residues. Germline V gives CDR1 GTSNPN, CDR2 SVGIG (reference sequence). The CDR3 loop reads CAWRNPTGWVNTEAFF. CDR3 nucleotides: TGTGCCTGGAGAAACCCGACAGGTTGGGTGAACACTGAAGCTTTCTTT.

This chain links TRBV27 with TRBJ2-7; D possibly corresponds to TRBD1 (6 bases). Germline values: CDR1 MNHEY, CDR2 SMNVEV (reference sequence). V was cut by 4 bases and J by 3 bases, with 13 bases left in between. This CDR3 comprises 14 residues. The CDR3, as DNA: TGTGCCAGCAGTTCCGGGACAAACCTCTACGAGCAGTACTTC. Translated, it gives CASSSGTNLYEQYF.

This chain connects TRBV7-9 to TRBJ2-3; 9 positions match TRBD2. J gave up 2 bases and V 0 bases, and 6 bases lay outside the gene matches. CDR3 length equals 17 residues. Germline V gene lookup returns CDR1 SEHNR and CDR2 FQNEAQ (reference sequence). CDR3 bases: TGTGCCAGCAGCTTAGCTGGGCTAGCGGGGTACACAGATACGCAGTATTTT. This codes for CASSLAGLAGYTDTQYF. The variable domain in full, with the rest retrieved from reference TRBV7-9 and TRBJ2-3, is DTGVSQNPRHKITKRGQNVTFRCDPISEHNRLYWYRQTLGQGPEFLTYFQNEAQLEKSRLLSDRFSAERPKGSFSTLEIQRTEQGDSAMYLCASSLAGLAGYTDTQYFGPGTRLTVL.

CDR3 coding DNA: TGCGCCAGCAGCCAAGATAGAGGCGGGATAGGCGAGCAGTACTTC. Amino acid sequence: CASSQDRGGIGEQYF. The rearrangement uses TRBV4-3 and TRBJ2-7, with D possibly matching TRBD2 (6 bases). V lost 0 bases and J 6 bases, leaving 15 bases between the germline ends. The CDR3 has 15 residues. The V gene's germline CDR1 is LGHNA and CDR2 YSLEER.

The J gene is TRBJ2-3, the V gene TRBV7-9, with D perhaps assigned TRBD1 or TRBD2 (5 bases each). CDR1 and CDR2 (germline): SEHNR, FQNEAQ (reference sequence). V lost 3 bases, J lost 4 bases, and 11 bases lay in between. The CDR3 sequence is 14 residues long. The CDR3 loop is CASSLDRGADTQYF. Written as DNA, the CDR3 is TGTGCCAGCAGCTTGGATAGGGGAGCAGATACGCAGTATTTT.

The chain uses TRBV9 and TRBJ2-7; no firm D call. This CDR3 region has 14 residues. CDR1 is SGDLS, CDR2 YYNGEE, per germline. Trimming shortened V by 0 bases and J by 2 bases, and 9 bases separated the two germline ends. DNA of the CDR3: TGTGCCAGCAGCGTAGGAGGCGACACCTACGAGCAGTACTTC. It encodes CASSVGGDTYEQYF.

The rearrangement links TRBV27 to TRBJ2-3, with 7 bases identical to TRBD2. The germline CDR1 and CDR2 sequences are MNHEY and SMNVEV (reference sequence). There are 14 residues in the CDR3. Trimming cost V 2 bases and J 4 bases; bases outside gene matches: 3. CDR3 amino acids: CASSLGLVADTQYF. The CDR3 DNA sequence: TGTGCCAGCAGTTTAGGACTAGTGGCAGATACGCAGTATTTT.

The J gene is TRBJ1-5, the V gene TRBV30; 7 bases align to TRBD1. Germline V lookup: CDR1 GTSNPN, CDR2 SVGIG (reference sequence). The CDR3 sequence is 14 residues long. V was clipped by 2 bases and J by 7 bases; unmatched bases: 8. Written as DNA, the CDR3 is TGTGCCTGGAGTCGGGTTTCGGGACAGCAGCCCCAGCATTTT. Translating gives CAWSRVSGQQPQHF.

The chain uses TRBV2 and TRBJ2-7, with unresolved D. The CDR3 extends over 15 amino acids. Germline CDR1 is SNHLY and CDR2 is FYNNEI. Between the trimmed V and J ends, which lost 4 bases and 2 bases, there was a span of 15 bases. CDR3 bases: TGTGCCAGCAGTGTAGGGCGAAACGGCGCCTACGAGCAGTACTTC. This sequence encodes CASSVGRNGAYEQYF. The full variable domain, completed using reference TRBV2 and TRBJ2-7, is EPEVTQTPSHQVTQMGQEVILRCVPISNHLYFYWYRQILGQKVEFLVSFYNNEISEKSEIFDDQFSVERPDGSNFTLKIRSTKLEDSAMYFCASSVGRNGAYEQYFGPGTRLTVT.

This rearrangement joins TRBV12-3 or TRBV12-4 to TRBJ2-7; 7 bases align to TRBD2. V was clipped by 5 bases and J by 6 bases; unmatched bases: 7. The CDR3 totals 13 residues. Here the CDR3 reads CASSLGTNGEQYF. CDR3 DNA: TGTGCCAGCAGTCTAGGGACTAATGGCGAGCAGTACTTC.

This clone was seen once. This rearrangement joins TRBV24-1 to TRBJ2-7; the D is unclear. V lost 6 bases and J 5 bases, leaving 10 bases between the germline ends. CDR1 is KGHDR, CDR2 SFDVKD, per germline. The CDR3 sequence is 12 residues long. CDR3 residues: CATSLDENEQYF. CDR3 sequence (DNA): TGTGCCACCAGTCTGGACGAGAACGAGCAGTACTTC.

The V call is TRBV7-9, the J call TRBJ2-7; 10 bases match TRBD1. The CDR3 length is 15 residues. Germline loops: CDR1 SEHNR, CDR2 FQNEAQ (reference sequence). The ends lost 2 bases at V and 4 bases at J; junction bases unmatched: 5. CDR3 sequence: CASSLPGQGMYEQYF. CDR3 in DNA: TGTGCCAGCAGCTTACCGGGACAGGGGATGTACGAGCAGTACTTC.

The V and J genes are TRBV18 and TRBJ2-1; D is possibly TRBD2 (6 bases). Germline CDR1 is KGHSH and CDR2 is LQKENI. V shed 3 bases and J shed 9 bases, with 24 bases lying between them. The CDR3 loop spans 17 amino acids. The CDR3 protein is CASSPNWGDFLLTEQFF. Written as DNA, the CDR3 is TGTGCCAGCTCACCCAATTGGGGGGATTTTTTGCTCACTGAGCAGTTCTTC.

V and J are TRBV7-2 and TRBJ2-1; the match to TRBD2 covers 7 bases. The CDR3 has 12 residues. Germline assignment: CDR1 SGHTA and CDR2 FQGNSA. The J segment lost 15 bases and the V segment lost 5 bases, leaving 10 bases of the junction unmatched. The CDR3 loop is CASSEGGTTSFF. Written as DNA, the CDR3 is TGTGCCAGCAGCGAAGGCGGGACTACGTCGTTCTTC.

The gene calls are TRBV5-1 and TRBJ2-1; TRBD2 is a possible D gene (5 bases). Trimming shortened V by 7 bases and J by 0 bases, and 17 bases separated the two germline ends. The CDR3 extends over 16 amino acids. Germline lookup yields CDR1 SGHRS and CDR2 YFSETQ. The CDR3 DNA follows: TGCGCCAGCGTCCCAGAGGGAATAAGCTCCTACAATGAGCAGTTCTTC. It codes for CASVPEGISSYNEQFF.